The clone carrying this TCR beta chain was recorded at least ten times. The antigen remains unidentified. Time point here: healthy volunteer bleed at 2 weeks. Sequencing started from total RNA isolated from unfractionated whole blood. This sample is part of a study of human T cells and chemical hapten exposure. As for the study in general: Minor pooled library volume differences mainly drove per-sample TCR yield variation. Study-level results: The study found that DPC sensitization did not change TCRs above 1 in 1000 frequency.

One entry per CDR3 protein, called by TCRdb with MiXCR from the RACE reads. Among 43,000 or so distinct CDR3 sequences listed, about 4.5% were seen once. Germline V gives CDR1 MNHEY, CDR2 SVGEGT. The length of the CDR3 is 13 residues. J was trimmed by 4 bases and V by 6 bases; bases with no gene match: 4. Specimen: whole blood. The J gene is TRBJ1-1, the V gene TRBV6-2 or TRBV6-3; 8 bases are a match to TRBD1. This receptor was obtained from a female donor in good health. Some clones in this sample may be carry-over from other donors' samples. The CDR3 loop reads CASRRTGSTEAFF. CDR3 bases: TGTGCCAGCAGAAGGACAGGGTCCACTGAAGCTTTCTTT.